Listed here are 20 T cell receptor beta chains from one sample, sequenced in a study of shared clonotypes between healthy human individuals. The repertoire was sequenced with immunoSEQ multiplex PCR; TCRdb's copy has only in-frame clones and lacks some. The table has about 2.4 million clones, roughly 93% seen once. Sequencing input: naive CD4+ T cells from PBMCs. Subset meaning: CD45RA+ positively selected. These receptor sequences come from a man aged 18 to 29 in good health. Some clones in this sample may be carry-over from other donors' samples.

This clone was seen a single time. A read error may produce the germline difference seen at one junction end. The chain combines TRBV5-8 with TRBJ2-4; D ambiguous. CDR3 length: 10 residues. The V gene's germline CDR1 is SGHTS and CDR2 YDEGEE. The CDR3 here is CASSLHSLHF. CDR3 DNA sequence: TGTGCCAGCAGCTTGCACAGCCTCCACTTC.

CDR3 protein: CASSLSPIRGETQYF. The CDR3 nucleotides are TGTGCCAGCAGTTTAAGTCCAATCCGTGGGGAGACCCAGTACTTC. V is TRBV28 and J is TRBJ2-5; D gene uncertain. Trimming removed 2 bases from V and 5 bases from J, with 15 bases in between. Germline V gene sequence: CDR1 MDHEN, CDR2 SYDVKM. CDR3 size: 15 residues.

The gene calls are TRBV28 and TRBJ1-5; TRBD1 might be the D (5 bases). Germline V gives CDR1 MDHEN, CDR2 SYDVKM. V lost 8 bases to trimming and J lost 4 bases, with 15 bases between them. The CDR3 runs 14 residues. CDR3 coding DNA: TGTGCCAGCTCTGGGGGGGTGGGTAATCAGCCCCAGCATTTT. This translates into CASSGGVGNQPQHF.

Notes on this clone: The same CDR3 can be traced to other DNA sequences in this sample. This chain links TRBV2 with TRBJ2-7, with unresolved D. This CDR3 contains 12 residues. Germline lookup yields CDR1 SNHLY and CDR2 FYNNEI. V shed 6 bases and J shed 2 bases, with 8 bases lying between them. Here the CDR3 reads CASSGITYEQYF. The CDR3 nucleotides are TGTGCCAGCAGCGGTATCACCTACGAGCAGTACTTC.

This chain joins TRBV19 and TRBJ1-5; D is possibly TRBD1 (5 bases). CDR1 is LNHDA, CDR2 SQIVND, per germline (reference sequence). CDR3 size: 17 residues. V was trimmed by 7 bases and J by 0 bases, leaving 19 bases between them. This CDR3 reads CASTLTPQGYSNQPQHF. In nucleotides, the CDR3 is TGTGCCAGTACCCTGACGCCTCAGGGTTATAGCAATCAGCCCCAGCATTTT.

V and J are TRBV10-3 and TRBJ2-3, with 7 nucleotides matching TRBD2. With V trimmed by 4 bases and J by 1 base, 11 bases remained unmatched. This CDR3 spans 17 amino acids. The V gene's germline CDR1 is ENHRY and CDR2 SYGVKD. The CDR3 reads CAISAGNPSGRTDTQYF. The CDR3 coding sequence is TGTGCCATCAGTGCCGGGAACCCTAGCGGCCGCACAGATACGCAGTATTTT.

In regard to this clone: Other nucleotide sequences in the sample specify the same CDR3. The chain is built from TRBV9 and TRBJ2-7, with 8 bases that match TRBD2. Germline lookup yields CDR1 SGDLS and CDR2 YYNGEE. The V gene end was trimmed by 4 bases and the J gene end by 2 bases; junction bases not matched to a gene: 2. CDR3 length equals 13 residues. CDR3 amino acids: CASSTGLAYEQYF. The CDR3 nucleotides are TGTGCCAGCAGCACGGGACTAGCCTACGAGCAGTACTTC.

V and J are TRBV18 and TRBJ2-7; weak D call: TRBD1 (5 bases). The CDR3 sequence is 17 residues long. The germline CDR1 and CDR2 sequences are KGHSH and LQKENI. V was pared by 1 base and J by 1 base, with 17 bases between. Written as DNA, the CDR3 is TGTGCCAGCTCACCACGTTTGGGGCAGGGTTTGTCCTACGAGCAGTACTTC. It specifies CASSPRLGQGLSYEQYF.

The CDR3 coding sequence is TGTGCCAGCAGTTTGTCAGGGGTCCCCTACAATGAGCAGTTCTTC. Its protein product is CASSLSGVPYNEQFF. The rearrangement uses TRBV27 and TRBJ2-1; D is perhaps TRBD1 (6 bases). Germline V gene data show CDR1 as MNHEY and CDR2 as SMNVEV (reference sequence). The CDR3 is 15 amino acids. The V and J ends lost 3 bases and 2 bases respectively, with 11 bases between them.

The V gene is TRBV4-3, the J gene TRBJ1-2; 7 nucleotides line up with TRBD1. CDR1 is LGHNA, CDR2 YSLEER, per germline. With 1 base clipped from V and 5 bases from J, the junction kept 7 bases outside the gene matches. CDR3 length: 15 residues. The CDR3 DNA is TGCGCCAGCAGCCAAGGAGGCCAGGGGGTGTATGGCTACACCTTC. Translating gives CASSQGGQGVYGYTF.

The CDR3 DNA is TGTGCCAGCGACGGGGACGGCGGGACCAATGAGCAGTTCTTC. Its translation: CASDGDGGTNEQFF. V gene TRBV28 combines with J gene TRBJ2-1; possible D gene TRBD2, 6 bases. Germline CDR1 is MDHEN and CDR2 is SYDVKM. The CDR3 runs 14 residues. V was cut by 8 bases and J by 6 bases, with 17 bases left in between.

The rearrangement links TRBV7-2 to TRBJ2-1; maybe TRBD2 (5 bases). Germline V CDR1 and CDR2: SGHTA, FQGNSA. CDR3 length equals 15 residues. The ends were cut back, 5 bases at V and 6 bases at J, with 17 bases in the middle. Here the CDR3 DNA reads TGTGCCAGCAGCCTCCTCGGGGAGTTCTCCAATGAGCAGTTCTTC. It translates to CASSLLGEFSNEQFF.

This chain connects TRBV6-5 to TRBJ2-3; 8 nucleotides match TRBD1. V was pared by 2 bases and J by 2 bases, with 6 bases of the junction left unmatched. Germline V gene sequence: CDR1 MNHEY, CDR2 SVGAGI. CDR3 size: 16 residues. In nucleotides, the CDR3 is TGTGCCAGCAGTTACCCCGGGACAGGAGACACAGATACGCAGTATTTT. It translates to CASSYPGTGDTDTQYF.

In the case of this clone: One end of the junction does not line up with germline, which may come from a read error. The V and J genes are TRBV18 and TRBJ2-3; 8 positions match TRBD2. This CDR3 has 15 residues. Per the germline V gene, CDR1 is KGHSH and CDR2 is LQKENI. Written as DNA, the CDR3 is TGTGCCAGCTCCCCACTAGCGGACCGCACAGATACGCAGTATTTT. It translates to CASSPLADRTDTQYF. Using reference TRBV18 and TRBJ2-3 for the parts outside the CDR3, the full variable domain is NAGVMQNPRHLVRRRGQEARLRCSPMKGHSHVYWYRQLPEEGLKFMVYLQKENIIDESGMPKERFSAEFPKEGPSILRIQQVVRGDSAAYFCASSPLADRTDTQYFGPGTRLTVL.

This chain connects TRBV4-1 to TRBJ1-2, with 7 bases that match TRBD1. This CDR3 region has 14 residues. With V trimmed by 4 bases and J by 2 bases, 4 bases remained unmatched. Germline assignment: CDR1 MGHRA and CDR2 YSYEKL. Here the CDR3 reads CASSRGTANYGYTF. In DNA form, the CDR3 reads TGCGCCAGCAGCCGAGGGACAGCCAACTATGGCTACACCTTC.

Turning to this clone: The same CDR3 arises from other DNA sequences in this sample as well. The V call is TRBV5-1, the J call TRBJ2-1, with no clear D. Germline lookup yields CDR1 SGHRS and CDR2 YFSETQ. V was trimmed by 2 bases and J by 4 bases, leaving 1 base between them. CDR3 size: 11 residues. The DNA of the CDR3 is TGCGCCAGCAGCTTTTACAATGAGCAGTTCTTC. This encodes CASSFYNEQFF.

This clone was picked up one time. The chain couples TRBV7-8 to TRBJ1-5; D call uncertain. V was shortened by 0 bases and J by 9 bases, with 9 bases between the two germline ends. CDR3 length: 13 residues. Germline V CDR1 and CDR2: SGHVS, FQNEAQ. The CDR3 DNA follows: TGTGCCAGCAGCTTAGCGCAGACGACGCCCCAGCATTTT. As protein: CASSLAQTTPQHF. Using reference TRBV7-8 and TRBJ1-5 for the parts outside the CDR3, the full variable domain is GAGVSQSPRYKVAKRGQDVALRCDPISGHVSLFWYQQALGQGPEFLTYFQNEAQLDKSGLPSDRFFAERPEGSVSTLKIQRTQQEDSAVYLCASSLAQTTPQHFGDGTRLSIL.

This clone came up once. The chain employs TRBV2 and TRBJ2-2, with D tentatively TRBD1 or TRBD2 (5 bases each). The V gene's germline CDR1 is SNHLY and CDR2 FYNNEI. V lost 8 bases and J 5 bases, leaving 15 bases between the germline ends. The CDR3 contains 14 residues. In DNA, the CDR3 is TGTGCCAGCCTGAGGGGTTCGGGGACCGGGGAGCTGTTTTTT. This translates into CASLRGSGTGELFF.

This rearrangement joins TRBV28 to TRBJ1-2, with a possible D match to TRBD1 (5 bases). V lost 2 bases, J lost 7 bases, and 8 bases lay in between. Per germline, CDR1 MDHEN and CDR2 SYDVKM. The CDR3 loop spans 12 amino acids. CDR3 sequence: CASSLEGTGYTF. CDR3 in DNA: TGTGCCAGCAGTTTAGAAGGGACTGGCTACACCTTC.

This chain connects TRBV7-3 to TRBJ2-1; maybe TRBD2 (7 bases). The CDR3 covers 16 residues. V lost 5 bases, J lost 5 bases, and 19 bases lay in between. The germline V gene has CDR1 SGHTA and CDR2 FQGTGA. The CDR3 protein is CASSARGGQGDNEQFF. CDR3 DNA sequence: TGTGCCAGCAGCGCCAGGGGAGGGCAGGGTGACAATGAGCAGTTCTTC.